This TCR beta chain was identified during a study of shared clonotypes between healthy human individuals. Study conclusions and caveats: Sampling covered blood only; tissue repertoires likely differ. Naive subsets typically showed greater estimated richness than memory subsets.

Germline V gene lookup returns CDR1 KGHSH and CDR2 LQKENI. V lost 1 base and J 3 bases, leaving 18 bases between the germline ends. There are 17 residues in the CDR3. Notes on this clone: The antigen remains unidentified.

Several immunoSEQ 96-well plates shared each subset's DNA, each plate a replicate. Clones were sequenced by immunoSEQ multiplex PCR, and TCRdb holds only the in-frame ones, with some missing. In the table there are around 2,000,000 clones, over 85% of which are singletons. This chain uses TRBV18 with TRBJ1-2; D is possibly TRBD1 (5 bases). This sequence originates from a young man in good health. Sequencing input: naive CD4+ T cells sorted from blood. Stated subset: CD45RA+ positively selected. This CDR3 reads CASSPLTVGAGDYGYTF. CDR3 nucleotides: TGTGCCAGCTCACCACTGACAGTGGGAGCCGGTGACTATGGCTACACCTTC. Filled out from reference TRBV18 and TRBJ1-2, the complete variable domain reads NAGVMQNPRHLVRRRGQEARLRCSPMKGHSHVYWYRQLPEEGLKFMVYLQKENIIDESGMPKERFSAEFPKEGPSILRIQQVVRGDSAAYFCASSPLTVGAGDYGYTFGSGTRLTVV.